Listed below are T cell receptor beta chains from one sample, sequenced in a study of blood T cell repertoires in COVID-19. Sequenced by immunoSEQ multiplex PCR; TCRdb stores in-frame clones only, minus some. This repertoire shows 150,000 to 200,000 clones, roughly 80% found once; its top ten account for roughly 14%. Sequenced: PBMCs or T cells enriched from blood (not recorded which). All receptors come from a man between 60 and 75 years old who had been exposed to COVID-19. CDR3s include the opening cysteine and the closing phenylalanine or tryptophan. A D gene is named only where the DNA matches it firmly. Clone size, where shown, is once, few, many, or a class for clones that have expanded.

clone size: NA; J gene: TRBJ1-1; D gene: NA; V gene: TRBV6-5; CDR3 protein: CASSYSYNRPNTEAFF; CDR3 DNA: TGTGCCAGCAGTTACTCGTATAACAGGCCAAACACTGAAGCTTTCTTT
clone size: few; J gene: TRBJ2-2; D gene: NA; V gene: TRBV7-2; CDR3 protein: CASSLTLDSTGELFF; CDR3 DNA: TGTGCCAGCAGCTTAACTCTAGATAGCACCGGGGAGCTGTTTTTT
clone size: NA; J gene: TRBJ2-2; D gene: NA; V gene: TRBV19; CDR3 protein: CASRGTGTTNTGELFF; CDR3 DNA: TGTGCCAGTCGAGGGACCGGGACAACGAACACCGGGGAGCTGTTTTTT
clone size: NA; J gene: TRBJ1-5; D gene: NA; V gene: TRBV18; CDR3 protein: CASSRKESNQPQHF; CDR3 DNA: TGTGCCAGCTCACGCAAGGAGAGCAATCAGCCCCAGCATTTT
clone size: NA; J gene: TRBJ2-2; D gene: NA; V gene: TRBV11-2; CDR3 protein: CASSLVRGTGELFF; CDR3 DNA: TGTGCCAGCAGCTTAGTACGGGGAACCGGGGAGCTGTTTTTT
clone size: few; J gene: TRBJ1-1; D gene: TRBD1; V gene: TRBV30; CDR3 protein: CAWLSGTGNTEAFF; CDR3 DNA: TGTGCCTGGCTTTCCGGGACAGGGAACACTGAAGCTTTCTTT
clone size: few; J gene: TRBJ2-2; D gene: TRBD1; V gene: TRBV9; CDR3 protein: CASSVEDRGGGELFF; CDR3 DNA: TGTGCCAGCAGCGTCGAAGACAGGGGAGGCGGGGAGCTGTTTTTT
clone size: NA; J gene: TRBJ1-1; D gene: TRBD1; V gene: TRBV18; CDR3 protein: CASSLQGPNTEAFF; CDR3 DNA: TGTGCCAGCTCCTTACAGGGGCCCAACACTGAAGCTTTCTTT
clone size: NA; J gene: TRBJ1-5; D gene: NA; V gene: TRBV19; CDR3 protein: CASSISTGGKNQPQHF; CDR3 DNA: TGTGCCAGTAGTATCTCGACCGGGGGGAAGAATCAGCCCCAGCATTTT
clone size: NA; J gene: TRBJ2-5; D gene: TRBD1; V gene: TRBV20-1; CDR3 protein: CSAQGAETQYF; CDR3 DNA: TGCAGTGCGCAGGGGGCTGAGACCCAGTACTTC
clone size: NA; J gene: TRBJ2-2; D gene: TRBD2; V gene: TRBV24-1; CDR3 protein: CATGGPAGELFF; CDR3 DNA: TGTGCCACGGGAGGGCCCGCCGGGGAGCTGTTTTTT
clone size: few; J gene: TRBJ1-5; D gene: TRBD1; V gene: TRBV6-4; CDR3 protein: CASSDSGGSNQPQHF; CDR3 DNA: TGTGCCAGCAGTGACTCAGGGGGCAGCAATCAGCCCCAGCATTTT
clone size: NA; J gene: TRBJ1-3; D gene: NA; V gene: TRBV3-1/TRBV3-2; CDR3 protein: CASSPTGRGNTIYF; CDR3 DNA: TGTGCCAGCAGCCCAACAGGGCGCGGAAACACCATATATTTT
clone size: NA; J gene: TRBJ2-1; D gene: NA; V gene: TRBV6-5; CDR3 protein: CASPTRRREQFF; CDR3 DNA: TGTGCCAGCCCGACTCGACGAAGAGAGCAGTTCTTC
clone size: NA; J gene: TRBJ2-1; D gene: TRBD2; V gene: TRBV11-3; CDR3 protein: CASSLAPAGGANEQFF; CDR3 DNA: TGTGCCAGCAGCTTAGCCCCGGCGGGAGGAGCCAATGAGCAGTTCTTC
clone size: NA; J gene: TRBJ2-1; D gene: TRBD1; V gene: TRBV9; CDR3 protein: CASNQDRGLSNEQFF; CDR3 DNA: TGTGCCAGCAACCAGGACAGGGGATTAAGCAATGAGCAGTTCTTC
clone size: NA; J gene: TRBJ1-1; D gene: TRBD1; V gene: TRBV6-5; CDR3 protein: CASRRRDSNTEAFF; CDR3 DNA: TGTGCCAGCAGACGCCGGGACAGCAACACTGAAGCTTTCTTT
clone size: NA; J gene: TRBJ2-7; D gene: TRBD1; V gene: TRBV5-1; CDR3 protein: CASSLVQGAHEQYF; CDR3 DNA: TGCGCCAGCAGCTTGGTACAGGGGGCGCACGAGCAGTACTTC
clone size: NA; J gene: TRBJ1-2; D gene: TRBD1; V gene: TRBV7-9; CDR3 protein: CASSASGTGFGYTF; CDR3 DNA: TGTGCCAGCAGCGCCTCCGGGACAGGGTTTGGCTACACCTTC
clone size: NA; J gene: TRBJ2-5; D gene: TRBD2; V gene: TRBV7-6; CDR3 protein: CASSLSSGLAVETQYF; CDR3 DNA: TGTGCCAGCAGCTTAAGTTCTGGACTAGCGGTTGAGACCCAGTACTTC
clone size: NA; J gene: TRBJ2-3; D gene: TRBD2; V gene: TRBV29-1; CDR3 protein: CSVGYLAGEPDTQYF; CDR3 DNA: TGCAGCGTTGGATACCTAGCGGGAGAACCAGATACGCAGTATTTT
clone size: NA; J gene: TRBJ2-5; D gene: NA; V gene: TRBV5-4; CDR3 protein: CASSFPRAAQETQYF; CDR3 DNA: TGTGCCAGCAGCTTCCCGAGGGCAGCTCAAGAGACCCAGTACTTC
clone size: NA; J gene: TRBJ2-1; D gene: NA; V gene: TRBV5-1; CDR3 protein: CASSLVGLGPYNEQFF; CDR3 DNA: TGCGCCAGCAGCTTGGTGGGGCTAGGACCTTACAATGAGCAGTTCTTC
clone size: once; J gene: TRBJ2-3; D gene: TRBD2; V gene: TRBV12-5; CDR3 protein: CASGLGHRTRFLDTQYF; CDR3 DNA: TGTGCTAGTGGTTTGGGCCATCGGACTAGGTTCCTAGATACGCAGTATTTT
clone size: NA; J gene: TRBJ2-1; D gene: TRBD2; V gene: TRBV10-3; CDR3 protein: CAIALGLADNEQFF; CDR3 DNA: TGTGCCATCGCGTTGGGACTAGCGGACAATGAGCAGTTCTTC
clone size: NA; J gene: TRBJ2-3; D gene: TRBD2; V gene: TRBV5-4; CDR3 protein: CASSWGTSARGTDTQYF; CDR3 DNA: TGTGCCAGCAGCTGGGGGACTAGCGCGAGGGGGACAGATACGCAGTATTTT
clone size: NA; J gene: TRBJ2-7; D gene: NA; V gene: TRBV9; CDR3 protein: CASSVEGATVYEQYF; CDR3 DNA: TGTGCCAGCAGCGTGGAAGGTGCCACAGTTTACGAGCAGTACTTC
clone size: once; J gene: TRBJ2-3; D gene: NA; V gene: TRBV21-1; CDR3 protein: CASSGLLAGGAINTDTQYF; CDR3 DNA: TGTGCCAGCAGCGGACTTCTAGCGGGGGGAGCCATTAACACAGATACGCAGTATTTT
clone size: NA; J gene: TRBJ1-4; D gene: TRBD1; V gene: TRBV2; CDR3 protein: CASSRDRGLNEKLFF; CDR3 DNA: TGTGCCAGCAGTCGCGACAGGGGACTTAATGAAAAACTGTTTTTT
clone size: NA; J gene: TRBJ1-5; D gene: NA; V gene: TRBV18; CDR3 protein: CASSPGARPDSNQPQHF; CDR3 DNA: TGTGCCAGCTCCCCAGGGGCCAGGCCTGATAGCAATCAGCCCCAGCATTTT
clone size: NA; J gene: TRBJ2-1; D gene: TRBD2; V gene: TRBV9; CDR3 protein: CASSAGLAPGNEQFF; CDR3 DNA: TGTGCCAGCAGCGCGGGACTAGCGCCGGGTAATGAGCAGTTCTTC
clone size: few; J gene: TRBJ1-5; D gene: TRBD1; V gene: TRBV4-1; CDR3 protein: CASSQPGQGASQPQHF; CDR3 DNA: TGCGCCAGCAGCCAACCGGGACAGGGGGCAAGTCAGCCCCAGCATTTT
clone size: NA; J gene: TRBJ2-3; D gene: TRBD2; V gene: TRBV9; CDR3 protein: CASSPRLAGGRDTQYF; CDR3 DNA: TGTGCCAGCAGCCCTAGACTAGCGGGAGGAAGAGATACGCAGTATTTT
clone size: NA; J gene: TRBJ1-2; D gene: TRBD1; V gene: TRBV7-8; CDR3 protein: CASSLTTGGYGYTF; CDR3 DNA: TGTGCCAGCAGCTTAACCACAGGGGGCTATGGCTACACCTTC
clone size: once; J gene: TRBJ2-1; D gene: NA; V gene: TRBV5-1; CDR3 protein: CASSLDSMFEQFF; CDR3 DNA: TGCGCCAGCAGCTTAGACAGTATGTTTGAGCAGTTCTTC
clone size: NA; J gene: TRBJ1-2; D gene: NA; V gene: TRBV7-2; CDR3 protein: CASSLAGGAGTDYGYTF; CDR3 DNA: TGTGCCAGCAGCTTAGCGGGGGGGGCAGGGACGGATTATGGCTACACCTTC
clone size: NA; J gene: TRBJ2-7; D gene: TRBD1; V gene: TRBV5-1; CDR3 protein: CASSSTRDRGREQYF; CDR3 DNA: TGCGCCAGCAGCTCTACCCGGGACAGGGGCCGCGAGCAGTACTTC
clone size: NA; J gene: TRBJ1-5; D gene: NA; V gene: TRBV19; CDR3 protein: CAAGDNQPQHF; CDR3 DNA: TGTGCCGCGGGTGACAATCAGCCCCAGCATTTT
clone size: NA; J gene: TRBJ2-3; D gene: TRBD2; V gene: TRBV11-3; CDR3 protein: CASSSGLAGGYYPDTQYF; CDR3 DNA: TGTGCCAGCAGCTCGGGACTAGCGGGAGGATACTATCCAGATACGCAGTATTTT
clone size: NA; J gene: TRBJ2-1; D gene: NA; V gene: TRBV4-3; CDR3 protein: CASSQELAGMYNEQFF; CDR3 DNA: TGCGCCAGCAGCCAAGAGCTAGCTGGCATGTACAATGAGCAGTTCTTC
clone size: NA; J gene: TRBJ2-2; D gene: NA; V gene: TRBV27; CDR3 protein: CASSYSSAGPGDLTGELFF; CDR3 DNA: TGTGCCAGCAGTTACTCCTCAGCGGGGCCAGGGGATTTAACCGGGGAGCTGTTTTTT
clone size: NA; J gene: TRBJ1-2; D gene: NA; V gene: TRBV4-2; CDR3 protein: CASSQERRATTNYGYTF; CDR3 DNA: TGTGCCAGCAGCCAAGAGCGGCGAGCAACCACTAACTATGGCTACACCTTC
clone size: NA; J gene: TRBJ1-3; D gene: NA; V gene: TRBV6-5; CDR3 protein: CASSYTPGLAGNTIYF; CDR3 DNA: TGTGCCAGCAGTTACACGCCAGGGTTGGCTGGAAACACCATATATTTT
clone size: many; J gene: TRBJ1-3; D gene: NA; V gene: TRBV10-1; CDR3 protein: CASGSSGNTIYF; CDR3 DNA: TGCGCCAGCGGGAGCTCTGGAAACACCATATATTTT
clone size: once; J gene: TRBJ2-7; D gene: TRBD2; V gene: TRBV11-3; CDR3 protein: CASSRTSGSPLSEQYF; CDR3 DNA: TGTGCCAGCAGCAGGACTAGCGGGAGTCCCCTCTCCGAGCAGTACTTC